Shown below are 15 T cell receptor beta chains from a single sample sequenced in a study of lymphopenia after photon versus proton radiotherapy. Sequencing used immunoSEQ multiplex PCR; TCRdb keeps in-frame clones, though not all of them. The sample carries about 40,000 clones, about 82% recorded once. This specimen consisted of peripheral blood, obtained from a patient treated with proton-based radiotherapy. All receptors derive from a woman in her 70s with pancreatic cancer. Some clones in this sample may be carry-over from other donors' samples.

The chain couples TRBV28 to TRBJ1-1, with 10 positions matching TRBD1. CDR1 is MDHEN, CDR2 SYDVKM, per germline. With 8 bases clipped from V and 3 bases from J, the junction kept 6 bases outside the gene matches. CDR3 length: 14 residues. Here the CDR3 reads CASGGDRGYTEAFF. In DNA form, the CDR3 reads TGTGCCAGCGGGGGGGACAGGGGCTACACTGAAGCTTTCTTT.

The chain links TRBV11-2 to TRBJ2-5, with D perhaps matching TRBD1 (5 bases). This CDR3 is built from 13 residues. The germline CDR1 and CDR2 sequences are SGHAT and FQNNGV. Trimming took off 5 bases at V and 2 bases at J, with 9 bases between the two ends. CDR3 DNA sequence: TGTGCCAGCAGCCAGGGCCATCAAGAGACCCAGTACTTC. This sequence encodes CASSQGHQETQYF.

The chain carries TRBV28 and TRBJ1-2, with TRBD1 identical over 7 bases. The trim removed 5 bases at V and 4 bases at J, leaving 4 bases unmatched. CDR1 is MDHEN and CDR2 is SYDVKM in the germline V gene. CDR3 length equals 13 residues. The CDR3 DNA reads as TGTGCCAGCAGTCCTGACAGGGCCTATGGCTACACCTTC. This sequence encodes CASSPDRAYGYTF.

The rearrangement joins TRBV30 to TRBJ2-2; D tentatively reads TRBD1 or TRBD2 (5 bases each). Germline lookup yields CDR1 GTSNPN and CDR2 SVGIG (reference sequence). This CDR3 comprises 16 residues. V dropped 2 bases and J dropped 4 bases, with 17 bases sitting between them. CDR3 coding DNA: TGTGCCTGGAGTTATTGGGGGAGTGGCGGCACCGGGGAGCTGTTTTTT. It codes for CAWSYWGSGGTGELFF. Full variable domain (remainder filled in from reference TRBV30 and TRBJ2-2): SQTIHQWPATLVQPVGSPLSLECTVEGTSNPNLYWYRQAAGRGLQLLFYSVGIGQISSEVPQNLSASRPQDRQFILSSKKLLLSDSGFYLCAWSYWGSGGTGELFFGEGSRLTVL.

This chain connects TRBV16 to TRBJ1-2; 8 bases line up with TRBD1. This CDR3 is built from 14 residues. V lost 0 bases to trimming and J lost 8 bases; unmatched junction nucleotides: 5. Germline V gene data show CDR1 as KGHSY and CDR2 as FQNENV. CDR3 sequence reads: CASSQSRDRGGYTF. The CDR3 nucleotides read TGTGCCAGCAGCCAATCCCGTGACAGGGGAGGCTACACCTTC.

The V gene is TRBV5-1, the J gene TRBJ2-4; D might be TRBD1 or TRBD2, each matching 5 bases. This CDR3 comprises 17 residues. The germline gives CDR1 SGHRS, CDR2 YFSETQ. V dropped 0 bases and J dropped 0 bases, with 13 bases sitting between them. CDR3 coding DNA: TGCGCCAGCAGCTTGGGCGAGGGGTATCAAGCCAAAAACATTCAGTACTTC. Translated: CASSLGEGYQAKNIQYF.

The chain joins TRBV6-6 to TRBJ1-1, with 8 nucleotides matching TRBD1. This CDR3 is built from 13 residues. CDR1 is MNHNY and CDR2 is SVGAGI in the germline V gene (reference sequence). V was clipped by 7 bases and J by 4 bases; unmatched bases: 5. CDR3 coding DNA: TGTGCCAGCAACCGACAGGGGCCCACTGAAGCTTTCTTT. It specifies CASNRQGPTEAFF.

This clone was counted a single time. The chain employs TRBV6-5 and TRBJ2-3; tentative D call: TRBD1 (6 bases). V shed 6 bases and J shed 2 bases, with 15 bases lying between them. The CDR3 is made up of 15 amino acids. From germline, CDR1 is MNHEY and CDR2 SVGAGI. As DNA, the CDR3 is TGTGCCAGCAGGTCTATCAGGGGTTCCACAGATACGCAGTATTTT. Protein: CASRSIRGSTDTQYF.

This clone was seen once. The chain carries TRBV11-2 and TRBJ2-3; TRBD1 or TRBD2 may be the D gene (5 bases each). Germline V lookup: CDR1 SGHAT, CDR2 FQNNGV. This CDR3 is 16 amino acids long. V lost 5 bases to trimming and J lost 4 bases, with 19 bases between them. In DNA, the CDR3 is TGTGCCAGCAGCGAGGGGCGAGCCATAGGATCAGATACGCAGTATTTT. Its translation is CASSEGRAIGSDTQYF.

CDR3 loop: CASRNWGNNQPQHF. CDR3 DNA sequence: TGTGCCAGCAGAAACTGGGGTAATAATCAGCCCCAGCATTTT. The chain carries TRBV6-5 and TRBJ1-5; D ambiguous. This CDR3 is built from 14 residues. Trimming shortened V by 6 bases and J by 4 bases, and 13 bases separated the two germline ends. Germline values: CDR1 MNHEY, CDR2 SVGAGI.

The count of this clone is one. V is TRBV30 and J is TRBJ1-2; D might be TRBD1 (6 bases). Germline CDR1 GTSNPN, CDR2 SVGIG (reference sequence). V was trimmed by 4 bases and J by 5 bases, leaving 14 bases between them. CDR3 length: 13 residues. The CDR3 loop reads CAWMGQGLYGYTF. The CDR3 DNA reads as TGTGCCTGGATGGGGCAGGGGTTATATGGCTACACCTTC.

The chain uses TRBV29-1 and TRBJ2-1; D is uncertain. Germline CDR1 SQVTM, CDR2 ANQGSEA. CDR3 length equals 11 residues. Trimming left V 3 bases short and J 4 bases short, with 4 bases between. CDR3 in DNA: TGCAGCGTTGAGGTGTACAATGAGCAGTTCTTC. Translating it yields CSVEVYNEQFF.

The rearrangement links TRBV10-3 to TRBJ2-3; D might be TRBD2 (6 bases). V lost 2 bases to trimming and J lost 2 bases, with 11 bases between them. CDR3 length equals 15 residues. CDR1 and CDR2 (germline): ENHRY, SYGVKD. This CDR3 reads CAISEGGYYTDTQYF. Here the CDR3 DNA reads TGTGCCATCAGTGAGGGGGGGTACTACACAGATACGCAGTATTTT.

This sequence joins TRBV11-2 and TRBJ2-7; D is tentatively TRBD1 or TRBD2 (6 bases each). V was cut by 3 bases and J by 2 bases, with 11 bases left in between. Germline values: CDR1 SGHAT, CDR2 FQNNGV. The CDR3 consists of 14 residues. This CDR3 is CASSFGGRPYEQYF. CDR3 DNA sequence: TGTGCCAGCAGCTTTGGGGGGCGTCCCTACGAGCAGTACTTC.

The rearrangement links TRBV29-1 to TRBJ1-1; TRBD1 matches 10 bases. The trim removed 6 bases at V and 6 bases at J, leaving 7 bases unmatched. CDR1 SQVTM and CDR2 ANQGSEA come from the germline V gene. The CDR3 covers 13 residues. The chain's CDR3 is CSVTGQGRSEAFF. CDR3 DNA: TGCAGCGTGACGGGACAGGGGAGGTCTGAAGCTTTCTTT. Using reference TRBV29-1 and TRBJ1-1 for the parts outside the CDR3, the full variable domain is SAVISQKPSRDICQRGTSLTIQCQVDSQVTMMFWYRQQPGQSLTLIATANQGSEATYESGFVIDKFPISRPNLTFSTLTVSNMSPEDSSIYLCSVTGQGRSEAFFGQGTRLTVV.